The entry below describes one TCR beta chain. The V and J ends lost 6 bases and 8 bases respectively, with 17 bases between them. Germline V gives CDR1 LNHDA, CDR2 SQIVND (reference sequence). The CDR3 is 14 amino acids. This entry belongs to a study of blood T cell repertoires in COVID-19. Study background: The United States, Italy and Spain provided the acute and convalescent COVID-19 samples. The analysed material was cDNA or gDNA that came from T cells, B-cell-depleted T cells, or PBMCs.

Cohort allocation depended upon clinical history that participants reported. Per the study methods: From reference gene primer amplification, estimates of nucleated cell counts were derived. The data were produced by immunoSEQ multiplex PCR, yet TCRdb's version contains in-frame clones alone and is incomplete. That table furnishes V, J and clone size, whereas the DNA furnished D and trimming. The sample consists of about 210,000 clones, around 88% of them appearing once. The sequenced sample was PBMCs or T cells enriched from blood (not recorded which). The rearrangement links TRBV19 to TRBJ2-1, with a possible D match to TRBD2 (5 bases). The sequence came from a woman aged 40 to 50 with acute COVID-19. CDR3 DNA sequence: TGTGCCAGTAGGGCGACGGGATTTGTGGATGAGCAGTTCTTC. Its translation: CASRATGFVDEQFF. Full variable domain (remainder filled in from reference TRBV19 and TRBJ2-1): DGGITQSPKYLFRKEGQNVTLSCEQNLNHDAMYWYRQDPGQGLRLIYYSQIVNDFQKGDIAEGYSVSREKKESFPLTVTSAQKNPTAFYLCASRATGFVDEQFFGPGTRLTVL.